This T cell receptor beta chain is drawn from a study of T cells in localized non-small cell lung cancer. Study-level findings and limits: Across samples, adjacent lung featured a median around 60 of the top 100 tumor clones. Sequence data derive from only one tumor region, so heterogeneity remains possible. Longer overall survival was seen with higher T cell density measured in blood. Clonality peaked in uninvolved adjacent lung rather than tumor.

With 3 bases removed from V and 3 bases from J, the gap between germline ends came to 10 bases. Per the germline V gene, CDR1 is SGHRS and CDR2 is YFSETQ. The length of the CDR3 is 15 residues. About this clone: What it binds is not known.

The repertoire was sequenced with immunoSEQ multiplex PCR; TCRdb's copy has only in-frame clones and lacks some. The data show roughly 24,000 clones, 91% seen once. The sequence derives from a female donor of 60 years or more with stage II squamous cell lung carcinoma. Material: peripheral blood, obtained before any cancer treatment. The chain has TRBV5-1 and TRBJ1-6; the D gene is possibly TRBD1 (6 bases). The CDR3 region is CASSSTGLYNSPLHF. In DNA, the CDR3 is TGCGCCAGCAGCTCAACAGGGCTCTATAATTCACCCCTCCACTTT.